This TCR beta chain is drawn from a study of cytomegalovirus exposure and HLA in healthy donors. Study overall: The study placed approximately 81% of its 398 genotyped donors in the Caucasian-associated ancestry cluster. Whole-study findings and limits: A later analysis linked a missense variant in DCLRE1C to the trimming of TCR beta V and J genes.

To note about this clone: The antigen is not known.

Use of 60 Vbeta and 13 Jbeta primers characterized the PCR. The method was immunoSEQ multiplex PCR; TCRdb's version includes in-frame clones alone and lacks a portion of them. The sample holds around 150,000 clones, about four fifths seen once. From germline, CDR1 is MNHNS and CDR2 SASEGT. This CDR3 region has 15 residues. V was cut by 2 bases and J by 1 base, with 11 bases left in between. The V gene is TRBV6-1, the J gene TRBJ1-1; D perhaps matches TRBD1 (5 bases). Input material: PBMCs. This TCR came from a man between 45 and 60 years old in good health and CMV-seropositive. CDR3 loop: CASSERQGGNTEAFF. The CDR3 bases are TGTGCCAGCAGTGAAAGGCAGGGCGGGAACACTGAAGCTTTCTTT.